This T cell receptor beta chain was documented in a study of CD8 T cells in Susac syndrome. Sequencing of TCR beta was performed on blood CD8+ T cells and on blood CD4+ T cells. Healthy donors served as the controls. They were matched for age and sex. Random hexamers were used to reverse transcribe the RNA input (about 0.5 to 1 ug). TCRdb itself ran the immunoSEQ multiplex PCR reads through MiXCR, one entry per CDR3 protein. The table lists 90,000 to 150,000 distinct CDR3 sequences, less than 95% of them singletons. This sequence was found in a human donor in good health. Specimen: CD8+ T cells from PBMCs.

CDR3 loop: CASSLTKSPNEQFF. CDR3 sequence (DNA): TGTGCCAGCAGCTTAACTAAGTCGCCCAATGAGCAGTTCTTC. This chain uses TRBV7-3 with TRBJ2-1; D call uncertain. V lost 0 bases and J lost 6, with 9 bases in between. The CDR3 is 14 amino acids. Germline CDR1 reads SGHTA; CDR2 reads FQGTGA.